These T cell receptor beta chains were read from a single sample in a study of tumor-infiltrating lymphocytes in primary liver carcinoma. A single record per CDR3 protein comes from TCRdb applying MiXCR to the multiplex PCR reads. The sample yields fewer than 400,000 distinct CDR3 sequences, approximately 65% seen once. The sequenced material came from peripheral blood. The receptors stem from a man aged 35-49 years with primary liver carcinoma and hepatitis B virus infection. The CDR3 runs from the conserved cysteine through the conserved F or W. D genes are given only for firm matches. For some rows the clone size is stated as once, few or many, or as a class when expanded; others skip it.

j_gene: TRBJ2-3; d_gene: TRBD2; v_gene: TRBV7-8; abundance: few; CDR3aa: CASSLVGSGLTDTQYF; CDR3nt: TGTGCCAGCAGCTTAGTCGGTAGCGGGTTGACAGATACGCAGTATTTT
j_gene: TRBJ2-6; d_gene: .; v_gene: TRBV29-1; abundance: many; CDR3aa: CSVTGEAGANVLTF; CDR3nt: TGCAGCGTTACTGGCGAGGCTGGGGCCAACGTCCTGACTTTC
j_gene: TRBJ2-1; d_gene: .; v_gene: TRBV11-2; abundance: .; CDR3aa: CANTLGPEQFF; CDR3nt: TGTGCCAACACCTTAGGGCCTGAGCAGTTCTTC
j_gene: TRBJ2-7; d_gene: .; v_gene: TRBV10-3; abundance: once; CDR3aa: CAISGAGAYEQYF; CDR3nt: TGTGCCATCTCCGGGGCCGGCGCCTACGAGCAGTACTTC
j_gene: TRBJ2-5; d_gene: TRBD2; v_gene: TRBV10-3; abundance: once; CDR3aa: CAARASGRDEETQYF; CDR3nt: TGTGCCGCCAGAGCTAGCGGGAGAGATGAGGAGACCCAGTACTTC
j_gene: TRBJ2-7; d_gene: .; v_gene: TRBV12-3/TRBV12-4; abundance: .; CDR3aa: CASSPDPLREQYF; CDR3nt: TGTGCCAGCAGTCCAGATCCCCTGAGGGAGCAGTACTTC
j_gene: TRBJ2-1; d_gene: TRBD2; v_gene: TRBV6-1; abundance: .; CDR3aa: CASLTSVSSYNEQFF; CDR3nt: TGTGCCAGTCTTACTAGCGTCAGCTCCTACAATGAGCAGTTCTTC
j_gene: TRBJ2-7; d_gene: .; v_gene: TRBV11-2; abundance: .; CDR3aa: CASSLEMAPRLYEQYF; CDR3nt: TGTGCCAGCAGCTTAGAGATGGCACCGAGACTCTACGAGCAGTACTTC
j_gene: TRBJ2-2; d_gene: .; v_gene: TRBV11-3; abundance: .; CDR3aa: CASSLVSSRGTGELSF; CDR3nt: TGTGCCAGCAGCTTAGTGTCCAGCCGAGGGACCGGAGAGCTGTCTTTT
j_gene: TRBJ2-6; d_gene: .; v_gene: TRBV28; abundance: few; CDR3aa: CASTPDWSSGANVLTF; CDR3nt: TGTGCCAGCACCCCGGACTGGAGCTCTGGGGCCAACGTCCTGACTTTC
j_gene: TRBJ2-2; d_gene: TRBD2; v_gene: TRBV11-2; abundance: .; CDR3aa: CASSHVGGGTGKLFF; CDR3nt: TGTGCCAGCAGCCATGTCGGGGGGGGGACCGGGAAGCTGTTTTTT
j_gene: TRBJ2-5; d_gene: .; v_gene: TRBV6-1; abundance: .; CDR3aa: CASTHAGDQETQYF; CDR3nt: TGTGCCAGCACTCACGCAGGGGACCAAGAGACCCAGTACTTC
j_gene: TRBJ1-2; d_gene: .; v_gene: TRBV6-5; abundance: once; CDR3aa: CASRSYSFNYGYTF; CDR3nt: TGTGCCAGCAGGTCGTACAGTTTTAACTATGGCTACACCTTC
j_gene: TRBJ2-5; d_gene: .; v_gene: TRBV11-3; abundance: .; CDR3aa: CGSSLLATETQYF; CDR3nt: TGTGGCAGCAGCCTACTGGCTACGGAGACCCAGTACTTC
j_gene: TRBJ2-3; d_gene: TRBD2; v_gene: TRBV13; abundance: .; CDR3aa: CASSFGLAGTSADTQYF; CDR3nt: TGTGCCAGCAGCTTCGGACTAGCGGGGACTAGCGCAGATACGCAGTATTTT
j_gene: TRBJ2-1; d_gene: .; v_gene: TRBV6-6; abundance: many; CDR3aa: CASLPGNNEQFF; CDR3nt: TGTGCCAGCCTCCCCGGTAACAATGAGCAGTTCTTC
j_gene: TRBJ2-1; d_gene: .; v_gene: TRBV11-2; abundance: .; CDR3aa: CASSNLLGYNEQFF; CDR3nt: TGTGCCAGTAGCAACCTACTAGGGTACAATGAGCAGTTCTTC
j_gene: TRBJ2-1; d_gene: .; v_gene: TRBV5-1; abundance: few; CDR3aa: CASGETNNEQFF; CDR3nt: TGCGCCAGTGGAGAGACGAACAATGAGCAGTTCTTC
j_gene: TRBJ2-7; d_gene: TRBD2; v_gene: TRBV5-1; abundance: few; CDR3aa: CASSLGLADTSYEQYF; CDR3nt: TGCGCCAGCAGCTTGGGACTAGCGGATACAAGCTACGAGCAGTACTTC
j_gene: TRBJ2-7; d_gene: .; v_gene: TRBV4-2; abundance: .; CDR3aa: CASSPQGGGTSSYEQYF; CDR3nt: TGTGCCAGTAGCCCCCAAGGGGGCGGGACGAGCTCCTACGAGCAGTACTTC
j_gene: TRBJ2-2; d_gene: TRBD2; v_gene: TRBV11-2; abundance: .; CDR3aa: CASSSGLAGVGGELFF; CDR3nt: TGTGCCAGCAGCTCGGGACTAGCGGGAGTGGGCGGGGAGCTGTTTTTT
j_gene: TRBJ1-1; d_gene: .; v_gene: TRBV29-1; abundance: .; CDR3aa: CSVTPSWGMNTEAFF; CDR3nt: TGCAGCGTTACCCCAAGTTGGGGGATGAACACTGAAGCTTTCTTT
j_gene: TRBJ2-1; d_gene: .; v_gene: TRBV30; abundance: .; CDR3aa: CACQGLSYNEQFF; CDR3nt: TGTGCCTGCCAGGGTTTATCCTACAATGAGCAGTTCTTC
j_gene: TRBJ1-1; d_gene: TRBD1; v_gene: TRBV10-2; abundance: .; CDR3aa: CASMQGERAFF; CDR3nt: TGCGCCAGCATGCAGGGGGAGCGAGCTTTCTTT
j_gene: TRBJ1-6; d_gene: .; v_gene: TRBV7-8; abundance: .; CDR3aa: CASPRASPLHF; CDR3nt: TGTGCCAGCCCCCGGGCCTCACCCCTCCACTTT